This is a list of T cell receptor beta chains from one sample in a study of response to subunit inactivated influenza vaccine. TCRdb reprocessed the RT-PCR reads with MiXCR, giving one entry per CDR3 protein. This sample has 530,000 or so distinct CDR3 sequences, with roughly 27% found just once. Material: CD4+ T cells sorted from PBMCs, obtained more than 4 days after vaccination. The source is a man aged 45-65 years who received an inactivated influenza vaccine. The CDR3 runs from the conserved cysteine through the conserved F or W. Fields, in order: V gene, CDR3 protein.

TRBV4-2 CASSQRDPAKDTQYF
TRBV4-2 CASSHRGQGLYEQFF
TRBV5-1 CASSLAGEIGEQYF
TRBV4-2 CASSRYRGGSSYEQYF
TRBV11-2 CASSLAGDSTYEQYF
TRBV20-1 CSALIGTANTEAFF
TRBV10-2 CASNWATTDTQYF
TRBV28 CATRRGGNMNTEAFF
TRBV5-1 CASSLAEDPVTEAFF
TRBV20-1 CSALIAFASTDTQYF
TRBV3-1 CASSQDDRYEQYF
TRBV6-2/TRBV6-3 CASSSGTQGNIQYF
TRBV3-1 CACCFPRLAGGSTDTQYF
TRBV5-1 CASSLAARGTGELFF
TRBV28 CASSAPDRAYAEQYF
TRBV20-1 CSARAPAGANEKLFF
TRBV20-1 CSYRTGVNEQFF
TRBV20-1 CSAGYRGPTDTQYF
TRBV12-3/TRBV12-4 CASSLSSTGGGGELFF
TRBV28 CASRDREVAYGYTF
TRBV15 CATSTRTTGELFF
TRBV24-1 CATSDRSTLGADTQYF
TRBV5-1 CASSLTSGKTGEQYF
TRBV4-2 CASSQDAGASKTF
TRBV29-1 CSVVESASVEQYF
TRBV24-1 CATSDWSTGIAWNTGELFF
TRBV6-5 CASSYSIAPGGINYEQYF
TRBV9 CASSVDPDNSYNEQFF
TRBV11-1 CASSLSPGGGGGNQPQHF
TRBV28 CASSFRSGRVHEQYF
TRBV29-1 CSAAKGGLGNEQFF
TRBV20-1 CSARRGQGANYGYTF
TRBV12-3/TRBV12-4 CASRTAGRDNEQFF
TRBV27 CASSLVAGAWSGTQYF
TRBV5-6 CASTLVEGGTYEQYF
TRBV7-2 CASSLVASGTDTQYF